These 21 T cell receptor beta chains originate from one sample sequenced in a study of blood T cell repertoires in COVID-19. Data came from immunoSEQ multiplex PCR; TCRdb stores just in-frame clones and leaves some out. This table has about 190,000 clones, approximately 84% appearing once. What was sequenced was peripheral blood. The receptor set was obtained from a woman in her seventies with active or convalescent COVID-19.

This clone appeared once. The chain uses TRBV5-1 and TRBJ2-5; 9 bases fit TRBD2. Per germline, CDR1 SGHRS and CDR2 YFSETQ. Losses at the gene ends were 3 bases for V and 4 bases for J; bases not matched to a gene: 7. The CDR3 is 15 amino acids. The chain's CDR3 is CASSSLAGDAETQYF. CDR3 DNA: TGCGCCAGCAGCTCTTTAGCGGGAGACGCAGAGACCCAGTACTTC.

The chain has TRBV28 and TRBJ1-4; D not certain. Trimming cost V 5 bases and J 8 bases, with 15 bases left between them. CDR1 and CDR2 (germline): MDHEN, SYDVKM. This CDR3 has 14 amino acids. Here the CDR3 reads CASSIIGLSEKLFF. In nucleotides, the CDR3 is TGTGCCAGCAGTATAATCGGACTTTCGGAAAAACTGTTTTTT. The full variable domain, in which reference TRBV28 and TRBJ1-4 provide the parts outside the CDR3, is DVKVTQSSRYLVKRTGEKVFLECVQDMDHENMFWYRQDPGLGLRLIYFSYDVKMKEKGDIPEGYSVSREKKERFSLILESASTNQTSMYLCASSIIGLSEKLFFGSGTQLSVL.

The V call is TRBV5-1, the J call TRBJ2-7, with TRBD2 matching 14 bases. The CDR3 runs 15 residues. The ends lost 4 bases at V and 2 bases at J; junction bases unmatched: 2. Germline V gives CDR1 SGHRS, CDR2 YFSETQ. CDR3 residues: CASSQGLAGAYEQYF. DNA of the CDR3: TGCGCCAGCAGCCAGGGACTAGCGGGAGCCTACGAGCAGTACTTC.

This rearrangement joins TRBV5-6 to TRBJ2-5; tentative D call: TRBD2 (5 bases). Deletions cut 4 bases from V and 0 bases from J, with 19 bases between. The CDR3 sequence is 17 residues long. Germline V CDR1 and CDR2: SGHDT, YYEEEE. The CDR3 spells CASSRGTRTRNQETQYF. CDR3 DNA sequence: TGTGCCAGCAGCCGCGGAACTAGAACCCGAAACCAAGAGACCCAGTACTTC.

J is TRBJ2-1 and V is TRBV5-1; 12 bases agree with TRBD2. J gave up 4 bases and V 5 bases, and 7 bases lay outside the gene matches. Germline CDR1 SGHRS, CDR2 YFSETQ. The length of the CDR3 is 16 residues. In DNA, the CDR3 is TGCGCCAGCAGACTAGCGGGAGGTTCGATTTACAATGAGCAGTTCTTC. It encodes CASRLAGGSIYNEQFF.

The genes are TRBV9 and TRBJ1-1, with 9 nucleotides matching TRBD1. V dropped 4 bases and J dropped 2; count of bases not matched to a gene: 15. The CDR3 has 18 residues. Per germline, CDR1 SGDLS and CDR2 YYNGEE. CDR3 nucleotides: TGTGCCAGCAGCTCCCACCGGGACAGGGATTATGGAAACACTGAAGCTTTCTTT. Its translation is CASSSHRDRDYGNTEAFF.

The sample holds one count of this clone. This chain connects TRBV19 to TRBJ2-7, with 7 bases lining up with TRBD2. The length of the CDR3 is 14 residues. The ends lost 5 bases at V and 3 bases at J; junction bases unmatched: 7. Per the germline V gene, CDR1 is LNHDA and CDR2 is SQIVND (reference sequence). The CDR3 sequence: CASSPPAGLYEQYF. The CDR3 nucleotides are TGTGCCAGTAGTCCCCCAGCGGGGCTCTACGAGCAGTACTTC.

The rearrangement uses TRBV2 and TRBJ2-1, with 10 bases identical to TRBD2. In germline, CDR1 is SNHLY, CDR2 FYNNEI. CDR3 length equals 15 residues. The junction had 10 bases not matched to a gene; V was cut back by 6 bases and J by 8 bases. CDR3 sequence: CASRLLAGVGDEQFF. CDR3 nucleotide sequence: TGTGCCAGCAGGCTGCTAGCGGGAGTTGGCGATGAGCAGTTCTTC.

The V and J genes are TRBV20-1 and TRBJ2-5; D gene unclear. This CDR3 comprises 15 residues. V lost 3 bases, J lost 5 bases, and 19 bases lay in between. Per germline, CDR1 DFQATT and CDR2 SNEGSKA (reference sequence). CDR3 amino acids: CSASPPRRGRETQYF. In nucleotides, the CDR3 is TGCAGTGCTAGTCCCCCCCGGAGAGGAAGGGAGACCCAGTACTTC.

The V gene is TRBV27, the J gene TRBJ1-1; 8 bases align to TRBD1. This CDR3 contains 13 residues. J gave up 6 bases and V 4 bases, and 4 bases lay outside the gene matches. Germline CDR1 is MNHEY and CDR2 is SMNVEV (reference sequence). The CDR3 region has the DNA TGTGCCAGCAGTTACAGGGGGGCTGCTGAAGCTTTCTTT. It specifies CASSYRGAAEAFF.

The chain's CDR3 is CASSVGESRSGSREQYF. The CDR3 region has the DNA TGTGCCAGCAGCGTAGGTGAGTCTCGGAGCGGGAGCAGGGAGCAGTACTTC. The chain couples TRBV9 to TRBJ2-7; 8 positions agree with TRBD2. V lost 0 bases and J lost 7; bases outside the gene matches: 15. Germline-derived CDR1 and CDR2 are SGDLS and YYNGEE. This CDR3 is 17 amino acids long.

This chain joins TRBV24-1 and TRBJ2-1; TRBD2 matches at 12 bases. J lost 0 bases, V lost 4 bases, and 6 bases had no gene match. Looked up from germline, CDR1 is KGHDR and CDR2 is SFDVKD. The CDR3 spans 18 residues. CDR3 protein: CATSESSGRASSYNEQFF. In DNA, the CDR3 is TGTGCCACCAGTGAATCTAGCGGGAGGGCGAGCTCCTACAATGAGCAGTTCTTC.

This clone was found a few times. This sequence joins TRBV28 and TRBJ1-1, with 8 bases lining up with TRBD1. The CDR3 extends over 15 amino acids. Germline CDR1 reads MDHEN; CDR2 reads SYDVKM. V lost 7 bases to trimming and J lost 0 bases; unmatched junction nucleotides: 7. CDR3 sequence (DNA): TGTGCCAGCATTAAGGACAGGGCTATGAACACTGAAGCTTTCTTT. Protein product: CASIKDRAMNTEAFF. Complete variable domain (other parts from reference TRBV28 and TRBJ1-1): DVKVTQSSRYLVKRTGEKVFLECVQDMDHENMFWYRQDPGLGLRLIYFSYDVKMKEKGDIPEGYSVSREKKERFSLILESASTNQTSMYLCASIKDRAMNTEAFFGQGTRLTVV.

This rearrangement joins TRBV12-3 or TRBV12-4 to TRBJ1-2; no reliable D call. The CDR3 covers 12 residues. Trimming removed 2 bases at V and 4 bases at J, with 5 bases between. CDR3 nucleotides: TGTGCCAGCAGTTTAACAGTCTATGGCTACACCTTC. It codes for CASSLTVYGYTF.

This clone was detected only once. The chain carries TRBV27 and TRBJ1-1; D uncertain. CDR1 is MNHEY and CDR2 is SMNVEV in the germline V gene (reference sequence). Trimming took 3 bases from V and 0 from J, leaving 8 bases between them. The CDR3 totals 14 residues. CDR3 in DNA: TGTGCCAGCAGTTTTCACGGGATGAACACTGAAGCTTTCTTT. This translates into CASSFHGMNTEAFF.

The CDR3: CSVRPTSRYEQYF. The CDR3 DNA is TGCAGCGTTCGTCCGACTAGTAGATACGAGCAGTACTTC. V is TRBV29-1 and J is TRBJ2-7; a weak D match, TRBD2 (6 bases). CDR1 and CDR2 from the germline V gene are SQVTM and ANQGSEA. This CDR3 comprises 13 residues. The ends were cut back, 5 bases at V and 4 bases at J, with 15 bases in the middle.

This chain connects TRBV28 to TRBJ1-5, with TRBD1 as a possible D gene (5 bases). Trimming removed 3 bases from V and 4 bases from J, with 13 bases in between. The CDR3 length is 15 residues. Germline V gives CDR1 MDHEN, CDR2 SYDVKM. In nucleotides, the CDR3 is TGTGCCAGCAGTTTCTTAGGGGTGGGAAATCAGCCCCAGCATTTT. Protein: CASSFLGVGNQPQHF.

The CDR3 DNA sequence: TGTGCCAGCAGTTTATCGCCTAGAGTAGTAACCTACGAGCAGTACTTC. Its protein product is CASSLSPRVVTYEQYF. The rearrangement links TRBV28 to TRBJ2-7; no clear D. The V gene lost 1 base and the J gene lost 2 bases, with 15 bases spanning the gap. CDR3 size: 16 residues. CDR1 and CDR2 from the germline V gene are MDHEN and SYDVKM.

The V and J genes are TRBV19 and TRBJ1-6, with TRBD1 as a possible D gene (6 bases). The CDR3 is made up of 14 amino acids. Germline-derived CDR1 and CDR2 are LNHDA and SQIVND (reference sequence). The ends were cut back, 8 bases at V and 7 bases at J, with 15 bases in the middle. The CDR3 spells CASASTGTNSPLHF. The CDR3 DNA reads TGTGCCAGTGCATCTACAGGGACAAATTCACCCCTCCACTTT.

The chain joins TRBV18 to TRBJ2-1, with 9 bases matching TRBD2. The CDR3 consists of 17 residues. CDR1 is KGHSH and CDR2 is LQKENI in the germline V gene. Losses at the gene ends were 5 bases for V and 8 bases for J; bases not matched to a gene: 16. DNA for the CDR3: TGTGCCAGCTCAAAAAACCAGGGGCGGGAGGGCCTGGATGAGCAGTTCTTC. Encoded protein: CASSKNQGREGLDEQFF.

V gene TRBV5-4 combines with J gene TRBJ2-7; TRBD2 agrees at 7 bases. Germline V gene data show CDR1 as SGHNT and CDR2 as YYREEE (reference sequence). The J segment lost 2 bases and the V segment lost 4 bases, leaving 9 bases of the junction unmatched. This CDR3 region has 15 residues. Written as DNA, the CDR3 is TGTGCCAGCAGCGTCGGGGGAGGACTAGCCTACGAGCAGTACTTC. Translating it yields CASSVGGGLAYEQYF.